This T cell receptor beta chain originates from a study of cytomegalovirus exposure and HLA in healthy donors (dated by TCRdb to about 2017). In terms of the full investigation: In an earlier analysis of 550 to 750 of the donors, approximately 300 Gb of sequence data and just under 120 million unique TCR beta sequences from about 179 million T cells were reported. To study patterns of TCR occurrence, a later analysis re-analyzed previously published TCR beta repertoires from just over 650 donors and added high-resolution HLA genotyping. Across 300 to 400 genotyped donors of the cohort, an average of about 240,000 unique TCR beta nucleotide sequences per donor were sequenced, and approximately 17% of those sequences were non-productive. Every discovery cohort repertoire had been produced on one sequencing platform. A later genetic analysis used genome-wide SNP genotypes for about three fifths of the 666 donors, treating that subset as a discovery cohort. The study used immunosequencing to profile the T cell repertoires of more than 650 subjects and linked those repertoires to cytomegalovirus serostatus. The aim of the study was to test whether cataloging public T cell receptors could identify signatures of past pathogen exposure. Among the roughly 390 genotyped donors, approximately 76% belonged to the genetic ancestry cluster associated with self-reported Caucasian donors. Donor age, sex, ethnicity and CMV serostatus were compiled together with the repertoire data. Rather than using new phenotypic data, the later analysis identified candidate immune exposures from TCR beta sequences and from how often those sequences occurred across donors. An earlier analysis of 587 of the donors applied high-throughput TCR beta sequencing to assess whether each TCR beta V gene segment acted as functional or pseudogenic. Roughly 320 gigabases of sequencing data and around 80 million unique TCR sequences made up an early release that covered under 750 HLA-typed donors. Because of strong linkage in the cohort, four to six DR-DQ haplotypes were treated as single units for association and clustering. The study combined high-throughput TCR immunosequencing, statistical association of individual TCRs with disease status, and machine learning to predict cytomegalovirus infection status. HLA typing included class I and class II loci at four-digit resolution. The number of donors typed differed by locus, with roughly 629-640 for A, B, C, DRB1 and DQB1, around 500 for DQA1, nearly 610 for DPA1, and some 440 for DPB1. Along with the roughly 700-subject first cohort, a separate validation cohort of 120 different subjects was used.

The cohort consisted of more than 650 healthy bone marrow donors. At the time of sampling, every cohort member was nominally healthy, though immune exposures that went unrecorded were likely present. The donor tested CMV seropositive, placing the donor among the 250 to 300 seropositive members of the cohort. Each donor provided a peripheral blood sample, and peripheral blood mononuclear cells were used for TCR beta sequencing. Genomic DNA extraction from the blood cell samples was performed with the Qiagen DNeasy Blood Extraction Kit. The paper's findings and limits, for the study overall: Because counts were too low, seventeen rarely observed V segments, including chromosome 9 orphons, were excluded from the earlier analysis of several hundred of the donors. Most TCR sequences were seen in very few donors, while some public TCRs were found in many individuals. Linkage disequilibrium might explain the correlated functional status among segregating V segments, but an unknown experimental factor could not be excluded. In a later analysis, the rate of TCR association differed among HLA loci, with DRB1 alleles having the most associated TCRs and HLA-C alleles having the fewest. Immune exposure information for the cohort was limited to CMV serostatus. Because HLA typing was missing for some donors at each locus, association tests included only the typed subset. In a later analysis, HLA-associated TCR beta chains showed more clonal expansion and lower generation probabilities than non-associated chains that were equally common. Sequencing depth was assumed to be roughly uniform across donors in the presence/absence analyses, though that assumption may not hold. A later analysis reported that several top co-occurrence clusters appeared linked to parvovirus B19, influenza, CMV and Epstein-Barr virus. In the study, around 160 TCR beta chains were listed as associated with cytomegalovirus. Only TCR beta chains were sequenced in this cohort, and the absence of alpha or paired-chain data limited detectable features. Strong co-occurrence of HLA alleles, especially DR and DQ, made assigning TCR associations to individual alleles difficult. In vitro tests confirmed that a few of the cytomegalovirus-associated TCR beta chains recognize cytomegalovirus antigens. A group of highly shared sequence variants was considered likely to be a technical artifact of the sequencing pipeline. A later genetic analysis reported fewer N-insertions in productive TCRs among donors in an Asian-associated ancestry cluster than the roughly 720-donor mean. In a later genetic analysis, a missense DCLRE1C variant was associated with V-gene and J-gene trimming of TCR beta chains, and the association was replicated in an independent cohort. A later analysis found that most CMV-associated TCR beta chains appeared HLA-restricted, with HLA associations seemingly driven largely by CMV exposure. The classifier was reported to diagnose cytomegalovirus status with high specificity and sensitivity in both the original cohort and the validation cohort. Broadly in line with IMGT annotations, most TCR beta V segments showed up in productive rearrangements about 87% or about 30% of the time in an earlier analysis of 450 to 750 of the donors. In a later analysis, around 17,000 TCR beta sequences were associated with specific HLA alleles at a false discovery rate of 0.05. The authors suggested that the approach could potentially be extended to other disease states and immunological phenotypes. A further reported finding was that TCR beta sequences accurately predicted the HLA-A and HLA-B alleles for most subjects in the first cohort.

As for this clone: Its antigen remains undetermined. Base qualities were left out, and no much larger clone turns up one base away.

The library came from the immunoSEQ multiplex PCR assay. For the multiplex PCR, a mixture combining 60 forward primers for TCR Vbeta segments and 13 reverse primers for TCR Jbeta segments was used. The CDR3 region of rearranged TCR beta genes was amplified from genomic DNA with a multiplex PCR assay. The Illumina HiSeq System was used to sequence the amplified TCR beta libraries as 87-base-pair reads. The authors' pipeline ran thus. A later analysis counted about 80 million unique TCR beta chains across the 550 to 700 repertoires, and around 9.9 million of these chains were shared by at least two donors. Raw reads were error-corrected and collapsed into unique sequences with a nearest-neighbor algorithm that merged closely related sequences to remove PCR and sequencing errors. To assign V, D and J gene segments, CDR3 sequences were aligned to IMGT reference sequences. Each retained sequence needed at least a six-nucleotide match to both a V gene segment and a J gene segment. A rearrangement counted as productive if the CDR3 had no stop codons and remained in frame with V and J, and every other rearrangement counted as non-productive. Following IMGT convention, CDR3 was defined as the stretch from the second conserved V-encoded cysteine up to the conserved J-encoded phenylalanine. The earlier analysis of about 570 of the donors excluded any sequence lacking an unambiguous match to a single V gene segment. An earlier analysis of 587 of the donors called V segments functional above 56.7% productive rearrangements and segregating when the between-donor standard deviation exceeded 5%. A statistical classification framework was built for diagnosing cytomegalovirus status from the catalog of TCR beta chain sequences. In a later analysis, TCR nucleotide sequences were compared against IMGT/GENE-DB human TR gene sequences so that V and J genes could be assigned. The TCRdist pipeline was used in a later analysis to assign CDR3 sequences and most-parsimonious VDJ recombination scenarios. In a later analysis, every TCR beta chain was defined by the combination of its CDR3 amino acid sequence and its V-gene family, and reads without a unique V-gene family were dropped. In a later analysis, 500 to 650 highly shared, low-generation-probability nucleotide sequences were removed to address suspected cross-contamination and a sequencing artifact. A later analysis calculated a clonal expansion index for each public chain from normalized within-repertoire ranks of inferred template counts. In a later analysis, generation probabilities were computed with a VDJ recombination model fitted to out-of-frame rearrangements, and the resulting probabilities were checked against IGoR. In a later analysis, hypergeometric tests were used to score TCR-TCR, TCR-HLA and TCR-CMV co-occurrence, with a repertoire-size bias correction applied to TCR pairs. A later analysis estimated false discovery rates by permuting HLA or CMV assignments 20 times. In a later analysis, co-occurring TCRs were grouped using DBSCAN, with TCRdist sequence similarity added in when clustering inside HLA-allele-positive subsets. For co-occurrence clustering, repertoires with fewer than 30,000 or more than 120,000 public chains were excluded, along with roughly 5 repertoires with anomalous nucleotide sharing. TCRdb stores this immuneACCESS table with in-frame sequences only. Part of the clones is absent; in the studies checked, under half of the shortfall reflects unresolved V genes, and no reason is known for the rest. V and J calls and clone size are copied from that table; D and trimming were computed from the DNA. The sample table shows about 140,000 clones, and 80% are seen once. The ten largest account for approximately 7% of the sample.

Sequenced input: PBMCs. The origin of this receptor is a man aged 35 to 55 in good health and CMV-seropositive.

The bases are TGTGCCAGCTCGAGGGAGACTCAGCCCCAGCATTTT. The encoded protein is CASSRETQPQHF. The V gene is TRBV6-6 and the J gene is TRBJ1-5; the D gene cannot be resolved reliably. The junction shows trimming of 8 bases on V and 6 bases on J, plus 11 bases between the germline ends. CDR1 MNHNY and CDR2 SVGAGI are derived from the germline V gene (reference sequence). Taken from cysteine to phenylalanine, the CDR3 has 12 residues. This entry keeps only the CDR3 DNA: 36 bases, framed from base 1.